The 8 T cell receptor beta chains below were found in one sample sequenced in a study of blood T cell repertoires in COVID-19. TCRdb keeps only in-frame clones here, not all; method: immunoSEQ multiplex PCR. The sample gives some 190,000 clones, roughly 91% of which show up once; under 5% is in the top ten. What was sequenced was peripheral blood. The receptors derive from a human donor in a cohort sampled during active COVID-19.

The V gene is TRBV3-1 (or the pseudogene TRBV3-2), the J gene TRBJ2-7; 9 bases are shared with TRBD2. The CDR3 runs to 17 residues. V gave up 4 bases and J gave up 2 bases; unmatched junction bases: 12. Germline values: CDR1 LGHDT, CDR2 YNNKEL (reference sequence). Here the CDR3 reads CASSLMSGGPFPYEQYF. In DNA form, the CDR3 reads TGTGCCAGCAGCCTCATGAGCGGGGGGCCCTTCCCCTACGAGCAGTACTTC.

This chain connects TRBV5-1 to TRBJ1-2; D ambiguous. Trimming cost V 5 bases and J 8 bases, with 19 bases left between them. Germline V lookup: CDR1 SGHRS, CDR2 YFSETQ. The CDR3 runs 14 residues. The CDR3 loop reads CASRSDGGLVGYTF. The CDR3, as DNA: TGCGCCAGCAGATCCGACGGCGGTTTAGTCGGCTACACCTTC.

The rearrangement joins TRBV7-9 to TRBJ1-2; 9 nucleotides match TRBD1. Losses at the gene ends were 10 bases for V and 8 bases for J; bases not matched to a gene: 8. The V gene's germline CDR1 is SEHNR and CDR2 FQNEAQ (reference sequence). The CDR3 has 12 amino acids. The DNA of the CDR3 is TGTGCCATCCCCGGGACAGGGAACGGCTACACCTTC. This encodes CAIPGTGNGYTF.

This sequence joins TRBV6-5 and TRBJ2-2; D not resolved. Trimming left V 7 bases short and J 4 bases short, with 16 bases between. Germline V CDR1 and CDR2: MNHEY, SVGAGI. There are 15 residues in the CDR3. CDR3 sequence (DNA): TGTGCCAGCATTGCCGGTCCCCGGAGCACCGGGGAGCTGTTTTTT. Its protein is CASIAGPRSTGELFF.

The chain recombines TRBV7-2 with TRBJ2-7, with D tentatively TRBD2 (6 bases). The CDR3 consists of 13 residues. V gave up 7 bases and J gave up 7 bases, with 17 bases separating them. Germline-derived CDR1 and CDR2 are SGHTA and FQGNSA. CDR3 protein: CASNPASVGEQYF. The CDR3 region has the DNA TGTGCCAGCAATCCCGCTAGCGTTGGGGAGCAGTACTTC.

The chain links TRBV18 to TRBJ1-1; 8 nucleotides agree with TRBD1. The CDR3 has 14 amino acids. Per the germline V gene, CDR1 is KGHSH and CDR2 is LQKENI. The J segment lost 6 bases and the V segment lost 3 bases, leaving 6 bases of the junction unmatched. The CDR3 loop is CASSPVDRGPEAFF. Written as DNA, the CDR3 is TGTGCCAGCTCACCCGTCGACAGGGGCCCTGAAGCTTTCTTT.

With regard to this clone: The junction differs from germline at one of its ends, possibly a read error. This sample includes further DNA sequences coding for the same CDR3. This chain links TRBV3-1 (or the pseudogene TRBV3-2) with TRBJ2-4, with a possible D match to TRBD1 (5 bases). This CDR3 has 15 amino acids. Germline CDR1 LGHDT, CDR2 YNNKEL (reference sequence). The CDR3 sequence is CASSQEAGAKNIQYF. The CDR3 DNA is TGTGCCAGCAGTCAAGAGGCAGGGGCCAAAAACATTCAGTACTTC.

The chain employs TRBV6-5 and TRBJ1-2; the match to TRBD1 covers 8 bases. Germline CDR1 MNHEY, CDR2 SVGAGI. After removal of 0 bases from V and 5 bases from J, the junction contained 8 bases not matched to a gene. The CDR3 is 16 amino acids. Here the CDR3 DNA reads TGTGCCAGCAGTTACTCGACGCAGGGGGCGGTATATGGCTACACCTTC. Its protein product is CASSYSTQGAVYGYTF.